This T cell receptor (beta chain) emerged from a study of shared clonotypes between healthy human individuals. Regarding the study as a whole: Generation probability values for non-shared clonotypes were lower than those for clonotypes shared by all four donors. Researchers sampled only blood; tissue repertoires likely differ.

About this clone itself: Antigen: not known.

At deep level, the assay was performed. Repertoires were generated with immunoSEQ multiplex PCR, while TCRdb's copy carries only in-frame clones and drops some. The repertoire holds around 1.9 million clones, with roughly 91% as singletons. Cells designated naive CD8 were CD45RO-negative and were positively selected for CCR7, with terminally differentiated effector memory CD45RA+ cells excluded. The germline V gene encodes CDR1 SGHAT and CDR2 FQNNGV. Trimming cost V 4 bases and J 6 bases; bases outside gene matches: 12. The CDR3 is made up of 16 amino acids. The rearrangement links TRBV11-2 to TRBJ2-3; 8 bases align to TRBD2. The TCR sequence derives from a man between 18 and 29 years old in good health. Some clones in this sample may be carry-over from other donors' samples. The sequenced sample was naive CD8+ T cells from PBMCs. The CDR3 reads CASSSPSVAGRDTQYF. The CDR3 DNA follows: TGTGCCAGCAGCTCCCCTTCGGTAGCGGGGCGGGATACGCAGTATTTT. The full variable domain, its missing parts supplied by reference TRBV11-2 and TRBJ2-3, is EAGVAQSPRYKIIEKRQSVAFWCNPISGHATLYWYQQILGQGPKLLIQFQNNGVVDDSQLPKDRFSAERLKGVDSTLKIQPAKLEDSAVYLCASSSPSVAGRDTQYFGPGTRLTVL.